One and the same sample provided the 19 T cell receptor beta chains below, sequenced in a study of blood T cell repertoires in COVID-19. This table comes from immunoSEQ multiplex PCR, and its TCRdb copy is limited to in-frame clones, with some not included. The sample lists about 210,000 clones, 85% occurring once. The sample comprised peripheral blood. The receptors were gathered from a woman in her sixties or seventies with COVID-19, enrolled during active disease.

The rearrangement joins TRBV6-5 to TRBJ1-1; TRBD1 is a possible D gene (6 bases). CDR1 is MNHEY and CDR2 is SVGAGI in the germline V gene. The V end was cut by 6 bases, the J end by 0 bases, with 14 bases between. This CDR3 spans 15 amino acids. CDR3 sequence reads: CASRPRTVMNTEAFF. CDR3 coding DNA: TGTGCCAGCAGACCTAGGACAGTTATGAACACTGAAGCTTTCTTT.

The gene calls are TRBV6-2 or TRBV6-3 and TRBJ1-2, with D perhaps matching TRBD1 (6 bases). The CDR3 totals 19 residues. V was clipped by 4 bases and J by 2 bases, with 26 bases between them. The V gene's germline CDR1 is MNHEY and CDR2 SVGEGT. The CDR3 is CASSSFPGHQRQNNYGYTF. DNA of the CDR3: TGTGCCAGCAGTTCCTTCCCGGGACACCAACGGCAAAACAACTATGGCTACACCTTC.

V usage is TRBV29-1 and J usage is TRBJ2-7, with a tentative D call TRBD2 (7 bases). Trimming took off 4 bases at V and 0 bases at J, with 10 bases between the two ends. CDR1 and CDR2 (germline): SQVTM, ANQGSEA. CDR3 size: 13 residues. CDR3 nucleotides: TGCAGCGTTGTTCGGGGGGCCTCCTACGAGCAGTACTTC. Translated: CSVVRGASYEQYF.

The genes are TRBV19 and TRBJ2-2; 9 nucleotides align to TRBD1. Germline V gene sequence: CDR1 LNHDA, CDR2 SQIVND (reference sequence). V dropped 4 bases and J dropped 6; count of bases not matched to a gene: 12. CDR3 length: 17 residues. The CDR3 spells CASSNLPGQGGPGELFF. The CDR3 region has the DNA TGTGCCAGTAGTAACCTCCCGGGACAGGGTGGTCCCGGGGAGCTGTTTTTT. The whole variable domain, filled in from reference TRBV19 and TRBJ2-2, reads DGGITQSPKYLFRKEGQNVTLSCEQNLNHDAMYWYRQDPGQGLRLIYYSQIVNDFQKGDIAEGYSVSREKKESFPLTVTSAQKNPTAFYLCASSNLPGQGGPGELFFGEGSRLTVL.

The CDR3 nucleotides are TGTGCCAGTAGAACGGGACAGGGGGCGAGAGGTGGCTACACCTTC. Translated: CASRTGQGARGGYTF. The chain combines TRBV19 with TRBJ1-2; 12 positions match TRBD1. The V and J ends lost 6 bases and 7 bases, in that order; junction bases with no gene match: 9. Per the germline V gene, CDR1 is LNHDA and CDR2 is SQIVND (reference sequence). The CDR3 sequence is 15 residues long.

CDR3 residues: CASSSIQSSQEQFF. The CDR3 DNA sequence: TGTGCCAGCAGTTCGATTCAGTCGTCTCAGGAGCAGTTCTTC. The chain carries TRBV6-4 and TRBJ2-1; no reliable D call. The V gene's germline CDR1 is MRHNA and CDR2 SNTAGT. The length of the CDR3 is 14 residues. Trimming shortened V by 5 bases and J by 10 bases, and 18 bases separated the two germline ends.

The gene calls are TRBV18 and TRBJ1-6; no clear D. The germline gives CDR1 KGHSH, CDR2 LQKENI. CDR3 length equals 22 residues. V was pared by 0 bases and J by 0 bases, with 24 bases between. The CDR3 loop reads CASSPPEAALPNMRSYNSPLHF. The CDR3, as DNA: TGTGCCAGCTCACCACCCGAGGCTGCCCTCCCGAATATGCGCTCCTATAATTCACCCCTCCACTTT.

The gene calls are TRBV10-3 and TRBJ2-7, with 7 bases lining up with TRBD1. Germline assignment: CDR1 ENHRY and CDR2 SYGVKD. The CDR3 contains 14 residues. The junction had 13 bases not matched to a gene; V was cut back by 10 bases and J by 4 bases. In nucleotides, the CDR3 is TGTGCCACCCAGCCGGCAGGGGGATTGTACGAGCAGTACTTC. It is translated as CATQPAGGLYEQYF.

The chain has TRBV19 and TRBJ1-2, with TRBD1 as a possible D gene (5 bases). The CDR3 length is 13 residues. Trimming stripped 5 bases from V and 3 bases from J, with 10 bases between. Germline assignment: CDR1 LNHDA and CDR2 SQIVND (reference sequence). CDR3 nucleotide sequence: TGTGCCAGTAGTGACGGGGGGTACTATGGCTACACCTTC. Its translation: CASSDGGYYGYTF.

The gene calls are TRBV19 and TRBJ1-2; 9 bases map to TRBD1. Germline V gives CDR1 LNHDA, CDR2 SQIVND (reference sequence). This CDR3 contains 17 residues. J was trimmed by 1 base and V by 3 bases; bases with no gene match: 9. CDR3 protein: CASSMTGGVGLNYGYTF. CDR3 sequence (DNA): TGTGCCAGTAGTATGACAGGGGGAGTAGGACTTAACTATGGCTACACCTTC.

The chain uses TRBV7-2 and TRBJ2-1; D may be TRBD1 (5 bases). The CDR3 totals 13 residues. Germline-derived CDR1 and CDR2 are SGHTA and FQGNSA. With 7 bases removed from V and 4 bases from J, the gap between germline ends came to 11 bases. CDR3 loop: CASTLDKYNEQFF. The CDR3 coding sequence is TGTGCCAGCACCCTGGACAAATACAATGAGCAGTTCTTC.

V is TRBV6-2 or TRBV6-3 and J is TRBJ2-5, with D perhaps matching TRBD1 or TRBD2 (5 bases each). Germline V gene data show CDR1 as MNHEY and CDR2 as SVGEGT. Between the trimmed V and J ends, which lost 6 bases and 5 bases, there was a span of 13 bases. The CDR3 is 13 amino acids. The CDR3 is CASSRASRETQYF. The CDR3 DNA sequence: TGTGCCAGCAGCAGGGCTAGCAGGGAGACCCAGTACTTC.

This sequence joins TRBV5-1 and TRBJ2-5; possible D gene TRBD1, 6 bases. The length of the CDR3 is 14 residues. V was shortened by 7 bases and J by 0 bases, with 13 bases between the two germline ends. Germline loops: CDR1 SGHRS, CDR2 YFSETQ. DNA for the CDR3: TGCGCCAGCTCGTCCGGGGACAACCAAGAGACCCAGTACTTC. Its protein is CASSSGDNQETQYF. Full variable domain (rest looked up from reference TRBV5-1 and TRBJ2-5): KAGVTQTPRYLIKTRGQQVTLSCSPISGHRSVSWYQQTPGQGLQFLFEYFSETQRNKGNFPGRFSGRQFSNSRSEMNVSTLELGDSALYLCASSSGDNQETQYFGPGTRLLVL.

This clone was detected once. The gene calls are TRBV19 and TRBJ1-2; 10 bases line up with TRBD1. The V and J ends lost 4 bases and 4 bases, in that order; junction bases with no gene match: 6. This CDR3 contains 15 residues. Germline V CDR1 and CDR2: LNHDA, SQIVND (reference sequence). CDR3 bases: TGTGCCAGTAGTAGTCGGGACAGGGGAGGCTATGGCTACACCTTC. Translation: CASSSRDRGGYGYTF.

The chain uses TRBV30 and TRBJ1-1; D possibly corresponds to TRBD1 (6 bases). The ends were cut back, 0 bases at V and 4 bases at J, with 21 bases in the middle. Germline CDR1 is GTSNPN and CDR2 is SVGIG (reference sequence). The CDR3 has 17 amino acids. The CDR3 DNA sequence: TGTGCCTGGAGTGTACTTTCTACAGGGTGGGGCGGCACTGAAGCTTTCTTT. It is translated as CAWSVLSTGWGGTEAFF.

The V and J genes are TRBV19 and TRBJ2-2; 7 nucleotides match TRBD1. The CDR3 covers 14 residues. Germline V lookup: CDR1 LNHDA, CDR2 SQIVND (reference sequence). The V and J ends lost 5 bases and 6 bases, in that order; junction bases with no gene match: 6. The CDR3 DNA reads as TGTGCCAGTAGTGTGACAGGGACGGCCGGGGAGCTGTTTTTT. As protein: CASSVTGTAGELFF.

The rearrangement joins TRBV6-5 to TRBJ2-7, with D unclear. This CDR3 has 13 residues. The germline V gene has CDR1 MNHEY and CDR2 SVGAGI. The V end lost 4 bases, the J end lost 0 bases, and 7 bases lay between the germline ends. CDR3 sequence (DNA): TGTGCCAGCAGTTCCTCGAGCTCCTACGAGCAGTACTTC. It is translated as CASSSSSSYEQYF.

This clone was seen a few times. The chain links TRBV7-3 to TRBJ2-2, with 8 positions matching TRBD2. J gave up 2 bases and V 5 bases, and 7 bases lay outside the gene matches. In germline, CDR1 is SGHTA, CDR2 FQGTGA. The CDR3 totals 16 residues. The CDR3 region is CASSPGGGRNTGELFF. In nucleotides, the CDR3 is TGTGCCAGCAGCCCCGGCGGGGGGCGAAACACCGGGGAGCTGTTTTTT.

CDR3 in amino acids: CASSQEGAGPNYGYTF. The CDR3 DNA reads as TGTGCCAGCAGCCAAGAAGGGGCAGGACCTAACTATGGCTACACCTTC. The chain has TRBV14 and TRBJ1-2; D perhaps matches TRBD1 (5 bases). V was pared by 0 bases and J by 0 bases, with 11 bases between. CDR1 and CDR2 (germline): SGHDN, FVKESK. This CDR3 is built from 16 residues. Combining the CDR3 with reference TRBV14 and TRBJ1-2 gives the whole variable domain EAGVTQFPSHSVIEKGQTVTLRCDPISGHDNLYWYRRVMGKEIKFLLHFVKESKQDESGMPNNRFLAERTGGTYSTLKVQPAELEDSGVYFCASSQEGAGPNYGYTFGSGTRLTVV.